The T cell receptor (beta chain) described here comes from a study of T cell clonality in common variable immunodeficiency (dated by TCRdb to between 2014 and 2016). Study-wide findings and limitations: Although equal DNA input was used, an average of roughly 89,000 unique sequences per sample was obtained for controls, compared with approximately 30,000 for CVID samples. Correlations between repertoire features and clinical complications were limited by patient heterogeneity within the CVID cohort. TCRbeta clonality was higher in CVID subjects than in healthy controls (t-test p = 0.018), and the increase was most characteristic of about a third of subjects. According to the authors, finding the cause of the higher clonality in CVID would require sequencing the repertoires of T cell subpopulations. Reportedly, TCRbeta sequences from CVID had fewer deletions and N-nucleotide insertions, and highly modified clones with 13 or more V deletions were absent from CVID. Fewer TCRbeta clones were shared among CVID subjects than among healthy controls (p < 0.0001).

Standard criteria were used to diagnose CVID, namely serum IgG, IgA and/or IgM reduced below the normal range together with specific antibody deficiency. There were some 46 subjects in the CVID group (roughly 29 male and roughly 15 female), ranging in age from about 8 to 64 years, with a mean age of roughly 40. Most CVID patients and most healthy controls were of Caucasian heritage. At the time of study participation, every CVID subject had been on replacement immunoglobulin therapy for one year or longer. At the time of blood collection, no CVID subject was ill or was being treated with immunomodulatory or immunosuppressive medication. From each donor, roughly 4.5 to 8 ml of heparinized peripheral whole blood was collected. Genomic DNA from adults with common variable immune deficiency (CVID) and from healthy adult controls was used to sequence TCRbeta CDR3 repertoires. Diluted blood was subjected to density centrifugation over Hypaque 1077 or Ficoll-Paque for isolation of peripheral blood mononuclear cells. Genomic DNA was extracted from unsorted mononuclear cells by Qiagen column purification or by a centrifugation-based method.

Cut back by 3 bases and 3 bases, the V and J ends lie 21 bases apart. CDR3 length: 19 amino acids, cysteine to phenylalanine. The DNA shown is the part of the CDR3 that was read: 48 bases, in frame from base 1. Via the germline V gene (reference sequence), CDR1 is WNHNN and CDR2 SYGVQD. Equivalent amounts of genomic DNA from CVID and control samples were used as sequencing input. For every sample, a 60 bp segment covering the rearranged TCRbeta CDR3 region was amplified and then sequenced. The immunoSEQ assay, a bias-corrected multiplex PCR with high-throughput sequencing, was employed for TCRbeta amplification. The original methods were these. Each unique nucleotide sequence was treated as a clone and annotated with V, D and J genes, copy number and frequency. Sequences were labeled productive if in frame, and non-productive if out of frame or containing stop codons. As previously described, clonality was calculated on the basis of Shannon's entropy. The predicted amino acid sequences of productive clones were used to derive mean CDR3 Kyte-Doolittle hydropathy. Hierarchical clustering of scaled V gene usage was performed with the R hclust function using Manhattan distance and complete linkage. Clone sharing by CDR3 amino acid sequence was assessed by resampling 12 repertoires per group over 100 rounds. Repertoires were searched for 60 to 80 published EBV-specific and fewer than 300 published CMV-specific TCRbeta sequences. Analysis left out two CVID samples that produced under 10,000 sequences, so about 41 CVID repertoires remained. Here the immuneACCESS table is served through TCRdb, limited to in-frame sequences with V and J called. Missing clones are a known gap in these copies; in checked studies unresolved V genes cover under half, and the rest lacks a known reason. Clone size and V and J calls were adopted from that table, with D and trimming inferred from the DNA. The data for this sample show 20,000 or so clones, each detected more than once. 2.5% of the sample comes from the top ten.

This clone came up many times. What antigen it recognizes has not been identified. The CDR3 goes on 3 residues after the read ends, and that part is filled in from the germline J gene. The sample consisted of peripheral blood mononuclear cells. This receptor was identified in a human donor with common variable immunodeficiency. Recombination joined TRBV10-1 with TRBJ1-6; the D gene assignment is ambiguous. The part of the CDR3 DNA that was read is TGCGCCAGCAGTGACCCCGGGGTGGGTGAACACTACTATAATTCACCC. The encoded protein is CASSDPGVGEHYYNSP. In full, the CDR3 reads CASSDPGVGEHYYNSPLHF.